This TCR beta chain was found in a study of cytomegalovirus exposure and HLA in healthy donors (dated by TCRdb to the late 2010s). For the wider study: An earlier analysis of roughly 610 of the donors reported 250 to 350 Gb of sequence data and some 110 million unique TCR beta sequences obtained from approximately 180 million T cells. Rather than using new phenotypic data, the later analysis identified candidate immune exposures from TCR beta sequences and from how often those sequences occurred across donors. In addition to the first cohort of several hundred subjects, a separate validation cohort of under 150 different subjects was used. Because of strong linkage in the cohort, roughly five DR-DQ haplotypes were treated as single units for association and clustering. In an earlier analysis of 500 to 650 of the donors, high-throughput TCR beta sequencing was used to judge whether each TCR beta V gene segment behaved as functional or pseudogenic. The genetic ancestry cluster associated with self-reported Caucasian donors included 80% to 90% of the 300 to 450 genotyped donors. On average, roughly 250,000 unique TCR beta nucleotide sequences were sequenced per donor among more than 350 genotyped donors of the cohort, with roughly 20% of those sequences being non-productive. The aim of the study was to test whether cataloging public T cell receptors could identify signatures of past pathogen exposure. Donor age, sex, ethnicity and CMV serostatus were compiled alongside the repertoire data. The study profiled the T cell repertoires of under 700 subjects by immunosequencing and related them to cytomegalovirus serostatus. A later analysis re-examined previously published TCR beta repertoires from roughly 720 donors and added high-resolution HLA genotyping to investigate patterns of TCR occurrence. High-throughput TCR immunosequencing, statistical association of individual TCRs with disease status, and machine learning were combined to predict cytomegalovirus infection status. Genome-wide SNP genotypes for about 60% of the roughly 670 donors were used in a later genetic analysis, which treated that subset as a discovery cohort. Typing coverage varied by locus: roughly 620-630 donors for A, B, C, DRB1 and DQB1; approximately 500 for DQA1; more than 600 for DPA1; fewer than 480 for DPB1. HLA typing included class I and class II loci at four-digit resolution. An early release covering roughly 640 HLA-typed donors comprised approximately 290 gigabases of sequencing data and around 80 million unique TCR sequences. Every discovery cohort repertoire had been produced on one sequencing platform.

Library preparation was by the immunoSEQ multiplex PCR assay. For the multiplex PCR, a mixture combining 60 forward primers for TCR Vbeta segments and 13 reverse primers for TCR Jbeta segments was used. A multiplex PCR assay on genomic DNA amplified the CDR3 region of rearranged TCR beta genes. On the Illumina HiSeq System, the amplified TCR beta libraries were sequenced as 87-base-pair reads. As for the original processing: A later analysis tallied around 82 million unique TCR beta chains across the 666 repertoires, and around 10 million of those chains were shared by two or more donors. A nearest-neighbor algorithm error-corrected the raw reads and collapsed the reads into unique sequences, merging closely related sequences to remove PCR and sequencing errors. V, D and J gene segments were assigned by aligning CDR3 sequences to IMGT reference sequences. For a sequence to be retained, a match of at least six nucleotides was required to both a V gene segment and a J gene segment. A rearrangement was called productive if the CDR3 had no stop codons and remained in frame with V and J, and every other rearrangement was called non-productive. CDR3 was defined by IMGT convention, running from the second conserved V-encoded cysteine to the conserved J-encoded phenylalanine. The earlier analysis of about 590 of the donors excluded sequences that lacked an unambiguous match to a single V gene segment. An earlier analysis of several hundred of the donors called V segments functional above 56.7% productive rearrangements and segregating when the between-donor standard deviation exceeded 5%. A statistical classification framework was built to diagnose cytomegalovirus status from the catalog of TCR beta chain sequences. In a later analysis, TCR nucleotide sequences were compared against IMGT/GENE-DB human TR gene sequences so that V and J genes could be assigned. Using the TCRdist pipeline, a later analysis assigned CDR3 sequences along with most-parsimonious VDJ recombination scenarios. In a later analysis, every TCR beta chain was defined by the combination of its CDR3 amino acid sequence and its V-gene family, and reads without a unique V-gene family were dropped. In a later analysis, a few hundred highly shared, low-generation-probability nucleotide sequences were removed to address suspected cross-contamination and a sequencing artifact. In a later analysis, a clonal expansion index was calculated for each public chain from normalized within-repertoire ranks of inferred template counts. In a later analysis, generation probabilities were computed using a VDJ recombination model fitted to out-of-frame rearrangements, and the results were checked against IGoR. In a later analysis, hypergeometric tests were used to score TCR-TCR, TCR-HLA and TCR-CMV co-occurrence, with a repertoire-size bias correction applied to TCR pairs. In a later analysis, false discovery rates were estimated by permuting HLA or CMV assignments 20 times. In a later analysis, co-occurring TCRs were grouped using DBSCAN, with TCRdist sequence similarity added in when clustering inside HLA-allele-positive subsets. Repertoires with fewer than 30,000 or more than 120,000 public chains were left out of co-occurrence clustering, as were five repertoires with anomalous nucleotide sharing. Entries here come from immuneACCESS through TCRdb and include only in-frame sequences with V and J called. Some clones fail to appear in such tables; in the studies checked, an unresolved V gene covers under half of the shortfall, and the cause of the remainder is unknown. The V and J calls and clone size are taken from that table; D and trimming were inferred from the DNA. This sample lists approximately 120,000 clones; approximately 80% were detected once. In total, the top ten clones hold 1% to 1.5% of the sample.

The junction shows trimming of 5 bases on V and 4 bases on J, plus 15 bases between the germline ends. Taken from cysteine to phenylalanine, the CDR3 has 14 residues. Solely the CDR3 DNA is kept, with 42 bases framed from the first base. In the germline V gene (reference sequence), CDR1 corresponds to SEHNR and CDR2 to FQNEAQ. In the case of this clone: No cognate antigen has been identified for it. Per-nucleotide qualities are absent, and no much larger clonotype sits a single base away.

Results the study describes overall, beyond this receptor: In this cohort, only TCR beta chains were sequenced, and detectable features were limited by the absence of alpha or paired-chain data. In the study, some 160 TCR beta chains were listed as associated with cytomegalovirus. A later analysis found that TCR association rates varied across HLA loci, with DRB1 alleles showing the most associated TCRs and HLA-C alleles the fewest. Sequencing depth was assumed to be roughly uniform across donors in the presence/absence analyses, though that assumption may not hold. A later analysis found that HLA-associated TCR beta chains were more clonally expanded and had lower generation probabilities than equally common non-associated chains. In a later analysis, most CMV-associated TCR beta chains were found to appear HLA-restricted, with HLA associations seemingly driven largely by CMV exposure. A later genetic analysis associated a missense DCLRE1C variant with V-gene and J-gene trimming of TCR beta chains, and an independent cohort replicated the association. The earlier analysis of approximately 590 of the donors excluded some 15 rarely observed V segments, including chromosome 9 orphons, because counts were too low. In an earlier analysis of approximately 590 of the donors, most TCR beta V segments appeared in productive rearrangements about 90% or about 30% of the time, broadly matching IMGT annotations. The sequencing pipeline was judged likely to have produced a cluster of highly shared sequence variants as a technical artifact. It was suggested by the authors that the approach could potentially be generalized to other disease states and immunological phenotypes. Because HLA typing was missing for some donors at each locus, association tests included only the typed subset. A later genetic analysis reported fewer N-insertions in productive TCRs among donors in an Asian-associated ancestry cluster than the roughly 620-donor mean. Specific HLA alleles were associated with roughly 17,000 TCR beta sequences at a false discovery rate of 0.05 in a later analysis. A further reported finding was that TCR beta sequences accurately predicted the HLA-A and HLA-B alleles for most subjects in the first cohort. The classifier was reported to diagnose cytomegalovirus status with high specificity and sensitivity in both the original and validation cohorts. The only immune exposure information available for the cohort was CMV serostatus. Because the 87-base-pair reads could not distinguish some IMGT-functional V segments, including TRBV6-2 and TRBV6-3, those segments were excluded. According to a later analysis, parvovirus B19, influenza, CMV and Epstein-Barr virus appeared linked to several top co-occurrence clusters. While some public TCRs were present in many individuals, most TCR sequences turned up only very rarely across donors. Linkage disequilibrium might explain the correlated functional status among segregating V segments, but an unknown experimental factor could not be excluded. In vitro tests confirmed that a few of the cytomegalovirus-associated TCR beta chains recognize cytomegalovirus antigens. When HLA alleles, especially DR and DQ, strongly co-occurred, attributing TCR associations to individual alleles was difficult.

In total, roughly 670 healthy bone marrow donors made up the cohort. At the time of sampling, all cohort members were nominally healthy, though unrecorded immune exposures were likely present. The donor was CMV seronegative and belonged to the group of several hundred seronegative cohort members. Every donor gave a peripheral blood sample, and the peripheral blood mononuclear cells from that sample were used for TCR beta sequencing. The Qiagen DNeasy Blood Extraction Kit was used to extract genomic DNA from the blood cell samples. This TCR was recovered from a man aged 45-60 years in good health and CMV-seronegative. Sequences were obtained from PBMCs. The rearranged chain carries TRBV7-9 and TRBJ2-7; TRBD1 is a weak D gene call, 6 bases matching. The CDR3 reads CASSQQGGNYEQYF. The DNA sequence reads TGTGCCAGCAGCCAACAAGGGGGTAATTACGAGCAGTACTTC. This CDR3, with the reference TRBV7-9 and TRBJ2-7 proteins standing in past its ends, gives the full variable domain DTGVSQNPRHKITKRGQNVTFRCDPISEHNRLYWYRQTLGQGPEFLTYFQNEAQLEKSRLLSDRFSAERPKGSFSTLEIQRTEQGDSAMYLCASSQQGGNYEQYFGPGTRLTVT.